The sequence of this T cell receptor (beta chain) was determined in a study of shared clonotypes between healthy human individuals. Study-wide context: For every donor, three CD4 naive, three CD4 memory, two CD8 naive and one CD8 memory plates were used.

Study observations and caveats: Generation probabilities were higher for clonotypes shared across all four sorted-subset donors than for unshared ones. Sequencing depth was expected to affect clonotype sharing among donors.

TCRdb's table, derived via immunoSEQ multiplex PCR, lists solely in-frame clones and lacks some. This table holds about 680,000 clones, 73% found once. CDR1 and CDR2 from the germline V gene are SGHRS and YFSETQ. The V gene lost 7 bases and the J gene lost 3 bases, with 11 bases spanning the gap. This CDR3 is 13 amino acids long. Comment on this clone: Its antigen is not identified.

Material: memory CD4+ T cells sorted from blood. Subset: CD45RA-negative fraction. This TCR came from a woman aged 25 to 39 in good health. The chain is built from TRBV5-1 and TRBJ2-1, with unresolved D. Here the CDR3 reads CASRPSHYNEQFF. The CDR3 DNA follows: TGCGCCAGCCGACCATCCCACTACAATGAGCAGTTCTTC.